This entry is about one TCR beta chain. Its target is not known. The data belong to a study of PD-1 blockade in mismatch repair-deficient tumors. Overall study findings and caveats: Rapid post-treatment expansion, then contraction, generally preceding radiologic response, marked tumor-resident clones.

A few pembrolizumab responders had their TCRs sequenced. V lost 3 bases and J 5 bases, leaving 11 bases between the germline ends. CDR1 is MDHEN, CDR2 SYDVKM, per germline. This CDR3 has 13 amino acids. Profiling relied on immunoSEQ multiplex PCR, and the TCRdb table lists in-frame clones only, not all of them. This sample has roughly 110,000 clones, with over 65% found just once. Sample: peripheral blood, taken 60 weeks after starting pembrolizumab. This chain connects TRBV28 to TRBJ2-7; D uncertain. The clonotype was recovered from an adult with mismatch repair-deficient cancer. The CDR3 coding sequence is TGTGCCAGCAGTTTTACCGATCGGGACGAGCAGTACTTC. It translates to CASSFTDRDEQYF.